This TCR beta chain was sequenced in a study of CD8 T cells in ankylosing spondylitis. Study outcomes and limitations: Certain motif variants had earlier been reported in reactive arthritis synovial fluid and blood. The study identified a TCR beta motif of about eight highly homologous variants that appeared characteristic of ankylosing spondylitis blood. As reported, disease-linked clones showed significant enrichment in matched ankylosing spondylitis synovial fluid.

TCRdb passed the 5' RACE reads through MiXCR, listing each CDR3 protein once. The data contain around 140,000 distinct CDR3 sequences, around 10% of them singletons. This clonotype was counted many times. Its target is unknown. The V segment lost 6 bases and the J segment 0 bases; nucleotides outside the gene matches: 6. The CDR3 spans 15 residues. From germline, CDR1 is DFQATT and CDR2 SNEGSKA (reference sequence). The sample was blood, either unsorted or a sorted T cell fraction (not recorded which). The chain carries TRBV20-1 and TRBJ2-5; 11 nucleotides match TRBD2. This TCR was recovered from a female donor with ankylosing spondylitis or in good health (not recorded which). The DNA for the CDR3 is TGCAGTGCCTATCCTAGCGGGGGGTACCAAGAGACCCAGTACTTC. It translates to CSAYPSGGYQETQYF.